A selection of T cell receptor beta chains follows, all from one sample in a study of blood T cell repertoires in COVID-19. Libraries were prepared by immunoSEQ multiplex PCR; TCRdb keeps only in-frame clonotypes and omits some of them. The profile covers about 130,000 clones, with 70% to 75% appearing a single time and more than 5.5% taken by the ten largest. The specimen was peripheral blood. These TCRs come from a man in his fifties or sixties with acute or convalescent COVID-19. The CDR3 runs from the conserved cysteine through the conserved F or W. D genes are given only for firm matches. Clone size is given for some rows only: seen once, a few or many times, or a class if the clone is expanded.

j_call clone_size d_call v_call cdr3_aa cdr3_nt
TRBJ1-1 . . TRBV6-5 CASNQWRNTEAFF TGTGCCAGCAACCAATGGAGGAACACTGAAGCTTTCTTT
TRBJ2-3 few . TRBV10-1 CASSIGSIEGDTQYF TGCGCCAGCAGTATAGGTAGCATCGAGGGAGATACGCAGTATTTT
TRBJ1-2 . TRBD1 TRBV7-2 CASSLWQGAGSNYGYTF TGTGCCAGCAGCTTATGGCAGGGGGCGGGTTCTAACTATGGCTACACCTTC
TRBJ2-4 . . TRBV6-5 CASSLTGFLAKNIQYF TGTGCCAGCAGTTTGACAGGATTCTTAGCCAAAAACATTCAGTACTTC
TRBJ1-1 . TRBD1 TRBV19 CASSTRAGTGNTEAFF TGTGCCAGTAGTACTCGCGCCGGGACAGGGAATACTGAAGCTTTCTTT
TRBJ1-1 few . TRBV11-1 CASSLDLGPNTEAFF TGTGCCAGCAGCTTAGACCTGGGCCCGAACACTGAAGCTTTCTTT
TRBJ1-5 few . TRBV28 CATSFPTFNQPQHF TGTGCCACTAGTTTTCCCACTTTCAATCAGCCCCAGCATTTT
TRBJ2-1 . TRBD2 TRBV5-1 CASTVPGTSSYNEQFF TGCGCCAGCACCGTTCCCGGGACTAGCTCCTACAATGAGCAGTTCTTC
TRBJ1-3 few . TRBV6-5 CASRTALAGNTIYF TGTGCCAGCAGGACAGCCCTGGCGGGAAACACCATATATTTT
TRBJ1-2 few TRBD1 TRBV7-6 CASSSRQGSYGYTF TGTGCCAGCAGCTCCAGACAGGGGAGCTATGGCTACACCTTC
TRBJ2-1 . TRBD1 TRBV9 CASSVAPSGQGPYNEQFF TGTGCCAGCAGCGTAGCTCCCTCGGGACAGGGACCCTACAATGAGCAGTTCTTC
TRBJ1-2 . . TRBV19 CASNRQALNYGYTF TGTGCCAGTAATAGACAGGCCCTCAACTATGGCTACACCTTC
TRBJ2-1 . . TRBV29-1 CSVERRLSQSLGYNEQFF TGCAGCGTTGAACGGAGACTAAGCCAAAGCCTCGGGTACAATGAGCAGTTCTTC
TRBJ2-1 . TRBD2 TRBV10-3 CAISESLSGGEFF TGTGCCATCAGTGAGTCCCTTAGCGGGGGGGAGTTCTTC
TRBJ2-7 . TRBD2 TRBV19 CASSGLAGGPYEQYF TGTGCCAGTAGCGGACTAGCGGGAGGGCCCTACGAGCAGTACTTC
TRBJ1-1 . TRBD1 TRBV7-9 CASEGQVNTEAFF TGTGCCAGCGAAGGACAGGTTAACACTGAAGCTTTCTTT
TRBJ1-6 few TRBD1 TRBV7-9 CASSLATGTNSPLHF TGTGCCAGCAGCTTAGCGACAGGGACCAATTCACCCCTCCACTTT
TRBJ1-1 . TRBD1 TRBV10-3 CAISGRTGDTEAFF TGTGCCATCAGTGGGAGGACAGGGGACACTGAAGCTTTCTTT
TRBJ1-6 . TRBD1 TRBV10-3 CAISESQGASNSPLHF TGTGCCATCAGTGAGTCGCAGGGGGCAAGTAATTCACCCCTCCACTTT
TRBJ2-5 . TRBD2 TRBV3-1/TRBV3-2 CASSSLAGAETQYF TGTGCCAGCAGCTCGCTAGCGGGAGCAGAGACCCAGTACTTC
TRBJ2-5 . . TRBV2 CASSTHQVYQETQYF TGTGCCAGCAGTACCCATCAGGTGTACCAAGAGACCCAGTACTTC
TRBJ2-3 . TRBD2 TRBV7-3 CASSLQPGTSGGYTQYF TGTGCCAGCAGCCTACAGCCCGGGACTAGCGGGGGGTATACGCAGTATTTT
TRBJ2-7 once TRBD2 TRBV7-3 CASSPGLAGDEQYF TGTGCCAGCAGCCCTGGACTAGCGGGGGATGAGCAGTACTTC
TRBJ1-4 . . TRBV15 CATSLRRNEKLFF TGTGCCACCAGCCTCCGGAGAAATGAAAAACTGTTTTTT
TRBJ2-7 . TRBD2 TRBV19 CASSLPGGNSYEQYF TGTGCCAGTAGTTTACCGGGGGGAAACTCCTACGAGCAGTACTTC
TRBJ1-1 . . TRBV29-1 CSGRKVGGTNTEAFF TGCAGCGGACGAAAAGTCGGCGGGACGAACACTGAAGCTTTCTTT
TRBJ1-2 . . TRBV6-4 CASIIEDGYTF TGTGCCAGCATAATAGAGGATGGCTACACCTTC
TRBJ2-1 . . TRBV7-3 CASSLEVGGEQFF TGTGCCAGCAGCTTAGAGGTCGGGGGTGAGCAGTTCTTC
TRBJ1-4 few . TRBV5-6 CASSPGQTQNEKLFF TGTGCCAGCAGCCCTGGACAGACGCAAAATGAAAAACTGTTTTTT
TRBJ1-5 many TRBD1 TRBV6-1 CASSEWTGSQPQHF TGTGCCAGCAGTGAGTGGACAGGGAGCCAGCCCCAGCATTTT
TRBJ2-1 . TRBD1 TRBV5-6 CASSYRDRAHNEQFF TGTGCCAGCAGCTACCGGGACAGGGCCCACAATGAGCAGTTCTTC
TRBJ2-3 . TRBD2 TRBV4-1 CASSPETGTSFADTQYF TGCGCCAGCAGCCCCGAAACCGGGACTAGCTTCGCAGATACGCAGTATTTT
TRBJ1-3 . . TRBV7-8 CASSLGGARANLNTIYF TGTGCCAGCAGCCTAGGCGGAGCCAGGGCCAACTTGAACACCATATATTTT
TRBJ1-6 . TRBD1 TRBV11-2 CASSLRDRRNNSPLHF TGTGCCAGCAGCTTAAGGGACAGGCGAAATAATTCACCCCTCCACTTT
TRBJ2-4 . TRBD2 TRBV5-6 CASSLGLADFQYF TGTGCCAGCAGCTTGGGACTAGCGGATTTTCAGTACTTC
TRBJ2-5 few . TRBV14 CASSQDLGGSTQYF TGTGCCAGCAGCCAAGATTTAGGAGGTTCGACCCAGTACTTC
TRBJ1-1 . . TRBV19 CASSIGQLNTEAFF TGTGCCAGTAGTATAGGGCAACTGAACACTGAAGCTTTCTTT
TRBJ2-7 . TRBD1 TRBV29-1 CSGGAVGTGVYEQYF TGCAGCGGGGGAGCTGTGGGGACAGGAGTCTACGAGCAGTACTTC
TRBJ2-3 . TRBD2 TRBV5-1 CASSFNLAGDTQYF TGCGCCAGCAGCTTTAACTTAGCGGGAGATACGCAGTATTTT
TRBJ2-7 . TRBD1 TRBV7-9 CASSAGTGGYEQYF TGTGCCAGCAGCGCCGGGACAGGGGGTTACGAGCAGTACTTC
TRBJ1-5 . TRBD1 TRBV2 CASSPKGPQGGQPQHF TGTGCCAGCAGTCCTAAAGGCCCCCAGGGGGGTCAGCCCCAGCATTTT
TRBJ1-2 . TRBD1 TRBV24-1 CATSDPRTGGDGYTF TGTGCCACCAGTGATCCGAGGACAGGGGGGGATGGCTACACCTTC
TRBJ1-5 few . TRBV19 CASSTKGGTQPQHF TGTGCCAGTAGTACCAAGGGAGGGACTCAGCCCCAGCATTTT
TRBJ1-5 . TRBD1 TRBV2 CASRTGTGDYSNQPQHF TGTGCCTCCAGAACAGGGACAGGGGATTATAGCAATCAGCCCCAGCATTTT
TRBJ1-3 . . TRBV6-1 CASSEIRFPVSGNTIYF TGTGCCAGCAGTGAAATTCGGTTTCCGGTTTCTGGAAACACCATATATTTT
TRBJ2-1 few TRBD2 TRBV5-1 CASSAGGLAGGHEQFF TGCGCCAGCAGCGCAGGGGGCCTAGCGGGAGGCCATGAGCAGTTCTTC
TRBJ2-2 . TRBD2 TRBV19 CASRPPQGLAGLRTGELFF TGTGCCAGTAGACCCCCTCAAGGGCTAGCGGGGCTCCGAACCGGGGAGCTGTTTTTT
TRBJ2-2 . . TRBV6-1 CASSENRVTGELFF TGTGCCAGCAGTGAAAACAGGGTCACCGGGGAGCTGTTTTTT
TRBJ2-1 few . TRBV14 CASSRSNNEQFF TGTGCCAGCAGCCGTAGCAACAATGAGCAGTTCTTC